This TCR beta chain stems from a study of T cells in localized non-small cell lung cancer (TCRdb year 2020). In terms of the full investigation: The study examined T cell repertoires in a few hundred patients with early-stage NSCLC and compared tumors with uninvolved tumor-adjacent lungs. The cohort comprised under 250 treatment-naïve NSCLC patients with resected, localized lung tumors. Of the NSCLC patients, 129 were male and approximately 99 were female, and the mean age was approximately 66 years.

TCR beta CDR3 regions were sequenced from DNA using the immunoSEQ Assay. In the original analysis: T cell density was computed as TCR beta template counts normalized to usable DNA estimated by amplifying housekeeping genes. Using the preseqR package, richness was estimated by extrapolating to 120,000 templates for tissue samples and 400,000 templates for PBMC samples. Clonality was defined as one minus Pielou's evenness. Tissue-enriched TCRs were identified by differential abundance testing using productive amino-acid clonotypes, minimum total count 5 and alpha 0.1. The Jaccard Index and the Morisita Overlap Index were used to measure how much the repertoires overlapped between compartments. TCR beta CDR3s were clustered by GLIPH together with public tetramer-defined viral CDR3s, and at least three viral sequences plus V-gene enrichment were required for viral motifs. TCRdb took this table from immuneACCESS and kept in-frame rearrangements with V and J called. Such tables lack part of the clones; where checked against another copy, unresolved V genes explain under half of the gap, and the rest is unexplained. That table gives V, J and clone size, and the DNA gave D and trimming. This sample gives roughly 39,000 clones in total; 91% of them show up just once. Jointly, the top ten make up approximately 10% of the sample.

A remark on this clone: What this receptor recognizes is not known. Base qualities are not provided; no much larger clone lies one nucleotide away.

At diagnosis, tumor, uninvolved tumor-adjacent lung and peripheral blood were collected and then preserved as a mix of FFPE and fresh-frozen material. For TCR repertoire profiling, the blood samples were analyzed as peripheral blood mononuclear cells. What the study reported, not specific to this receptor: Because multi-region tumor sequencing was not done, intratumor heterogeneity could not be ruled out. Since the design was exploratory, TCR variables were selected using unadjusted p-values with no false-discovery rate correction. Uninvolved tumor-adjacent lung showed the highest T cell clonality, higher than tumor, which suggests more focused antigenic responses in the adjacent lung. A median of around 50 of the top 100 tumor clones turned up in the paired uninvolved adjacent lung, and roughly 30 of those clones also ranked among the top 100 of that same adjacent lung. Higher T cell density in blood was associated with longer overall survival, whereas higher clonality in adjacent lung was associated with shorter survival.

CDR1 is given as SGHRS and CDR2 as YFSETQ, both from the germline V gene. From cysteine to phenylalanine, the CDR3 is 14 amino acids long. Only the CDR3 part of the read is kept: 42 bases, read in frame from the first base. Deletion took 2 bases off V and 6 bases off J, with a span of 12 bases between the germline ends. The chain couples TRBV5-1 to TRBJ1-3, and the D gene may be TRBD1, 6 bases matching. The specimen was PBMCs, collected before any cancer treatment. This TCR was recovered from a woman aged 40 to 75 with stage II lung adenocarcinoma. The base sequence is TGCGCCAGCAGCTTACAGCAGGGACAAAACACCATATATTTT. It encodes CASSLQQGQNTIYF.